The present T cell receptor beta chain was sequenced within a study of blood T cell repertoires in COVID-19. The CDR3 runs 17 residues. The V and J ends lost 6 bases and 0 bases, in that order; junction bases with no gene match: 9. CDR1 is LGHDT, CDR2 YNNKEL, per germline (reference sequence). TCRdb keeps only in-frame clones here, not all; method: immunoSEQ multiplex PCR. The data contain some 150,000 clones, roughly 89% of them seen just once; the ten biggest clones take up approximately 1.4%. The chain combines TRBV3-1 (or the pseudogene TRBV3-2) with TRBJ1-3; 9 bases are a match to TRBD1. Sample: peripheral blood. The clonotype comes from a woman between 50 and 59 years old with acute or convalescent COVID-19. The CDR3 nucleotides are TGTGCCAGCAGTTATGCCCGGACAGGGGACTCTGGAAACACCATATATTTT. Its protein is CASSYARTGDSGNTIYF.